Listed below are T cell receptor beta chains from one sample, sequenced in a study of tumor and adjacent non-tumor tissue in lung cancer. Via MiXCR, TCRdb re-called the multiplex PCR reads, giving one row per CDR3 protein. Altogether about 93,000 distinct CDR3 sequences are present, roughly 70% being singletons, with the ten largest covering approximately 20%. The material sequenced was lung tumor tissue. The receptors derive from a man aged 55 to 70 with non-small cell lung cancer. CDR3s include the opening cysteine and the closing phenylalanine or tryptophan. A D gene is named only where the DNA matches it firmly. Clone size appears in some rows only: once, few, many, or a class for an expanded clone.

v_gene: TRBV20-1
d_gene: TRBD2
abundance: -
j_gene: TRBJ2-1
CDR3nt: TGCAGTGCTGCCGGGACTAGCGGGTCGGGCTCCCACAATGAGCAGTTCTTC
CDR3aa: CSAAGTSGSGSHNEQFF

v_gene: TRBV11-1
d_gene: -
abundance: -
j_gene: TRBJ2-7
CDR3nt: TGTGCCACCAGCTTTCCCGGCGGCGTCTGCGAGCAGTACTTC
CDR3aa: CATSFPGGVCEQYF

v_gene: TRBV28
d_gene: -
abundance: few
j_gene: TRBJ2-1
CDR3nt: TGTGCCGGCAGTCTCCAGGGGAATGAGCAGTTCTTC
CDR3aa: CAGSLQGNEQFF

v_gene: TRBV6-6
d_gene: TRBD2
abundance: many
j_gene: TRBJ2-5
CDR3nt: TGTGCCAGCAGTGCTCCGGGACTAGCGGTAGGAGAGACCCAGTACTTC
CDR3aa: CASSAPGLAVGETQYF

v_gene: TRBV30
d_gene: -
abundance: many
j_gene: TRBJ2-7
CDR3nt: TGTGCCTGGAGTGTAGGCGGGGCAGGGAACTACGAGCAGTACTTC
CDR3aa: CAWSVGGAGNYEQYF

v_gene: TRBV11-1
d_gene: -
abundance: -
j_gene: TRBJ1-2
CDR3nt: TGTGCCAACAGCTTAGCCGGCGGTAACTATGGCTACACCTTC
CDR3aa: CANSLAGGNYGYTF

v_gene: TRBV29-1
d_gene: -
abundance: -
j_gene: TRBJ2-1
CDR3nt: TGCAACGTTGAAGCGAGGAGTGGGCAGTTCTTC
CDR3aa: CNVEARSGQFF

v_gene: TRBV11-2
d_gene: -
abundance: -
j_gene: TRBJ2-1
CDR3nt: TGTGCCAGCTTAGCCCAGGGAATGGAGCAGTTCTTC
CDR3aa: CASLAQGMEQFF

v_gene: TRBV6-6
d_gene: -
abundance: few
j_gene: TRBJ2-5
CDR3nt: TGTGCCAGCAGTGGGGACCTTCGGGAGACCCAGTACTTC
CDR3aa: CASSGDLRETQYF

v_gene: TRBV13
d_gene: -
abundance: many
j_gene: TRBJ1-1
CDR3nt: TGTGCCAGCAGCTTAGGCGGGACCAGGACTGAAGCTTTCTTT
CDR3aa: CASSLGGTRTEAFF

v_gene: TRBV30
d_gene: TRBD2
abundance: many
j_gene: TRBJ2-1
CDR3nt: TGTGCCTGGAGTCCGAATAGCGGGAGGGCCGGATATATGAATGAGCAGTTCTTC
CDR3aa: CAWSPNSGRAGYMNEQFF

v_gene: TRBV5-4
d_gene: -
abundance: few
j_gene: TRBJ2-6
CDR3nt: TGTGCCAGCAGCGCCGGGACCGTAACCTCTGGGGCCAACGTCCTGACTTTC
CDR3aa: CASSAGTVTSGANVLTF

v_gene: TRBV5-1
d_gene: -
abundance: -
j_gene: TRBJ2-3
CDR3nt: TGCGCCAGCAGCTTGGCCTGGGCCGGGACGCAGTATTTT
CDR3aa: CASSLAWAGTQYF

v_gene: TRBV29-1
d_gene: -
abundance: -
j_gene: TRBJ2-1
CDR3nt: TGCGGCGTCTCCGGGCCAAATGAGCTGTTCTTC
CDR3aa: CGVSGPNELFF

v_gene: TRBV11-2
d_gene: -
abundance: -
j_gene: TRBJ2-1
CDR3nt: TGTGCCAGTAGCTTATCGGCGGGTATACCAAGCAGTGAGCAGTTCTTC
CDR3aa: CASSLSAGIPSSEQFF

v_gene: TRBV28
d_gene: TRBD2
abundance: -
j_gene: TRBJ2-3
CDR3nt: TGTGCAGTCACTAGCGGACCGAGGGGAACAGATAGGCAGTATTTT
CDR3aa: CAVTSGPRGTDRQYF

v_gene: TRBV29-1
d_gene: -
abundance: -
j_gene: TRBJ1-2
CDR3nt: TGCAGCGTCGTGGGGGATGGCCTCTCACACTATGACTACACCTTC
CDR3aa: CSVVGDGLSHYDYTF

v_gene: TRBV28
d_gene: TRBD1
abundance: -
j_gene: TRBJ2-7
CDR3nt: TGTGCCAGCAGTTCAGCGACAGGGATACGGTACGAGCAGTACTTC
CDR3aa: CASSSATGIRYEQYF

v_gene: TRBV11-2
d_gene: -
abundance: -
j_gene: TRBJ2-5
CDR3nt: TGTGCCAGCAGTTTAGGAGGGTCAGTCCAAGAGACCCAGTGCTTC
CDR3aa: CASSLGGSVQETQCF

v_gene: TRBV11-1
d_gene: TRBD1
abundance: medium-sized
j_gene: TRBJ2-7
CDR3nt: TGTGCCAGCAGCTTAGCTAAGGACAGGAAATCCTACGAGCAGTACTTC
CDR3aa: CASSLAKDRKSYEQYF

v_gene: TRBV29-1
d_gene: -
abundance: -
j_gene: TRBJ2-5
CDR3nt: TGCAGCGTTGCCCAAGAGACCCATTACTTT
CDR3aa: CSVAQETHYF

v_gene: TRBV29-1
d_gene: -
abundance: once
j_gene: TRBJ2-3
CDR3nt: TGCAGCGCCAGGCAGGGTGCAGATACGCAGTATTTT
CDR3aa: CSARQGADTQYF

v_gene: TRBV20-1
d_gene: -
abundance: -
j_gene: TRBJ1-2
CDR3nt: TGCAGTGCTGGGCACAGCCTCTCAGGCCACACCTTC
CDR3aa: CSAGHSLSGHTF

v_gene: TRBV11-1
d_gene: TRBD2
abundance: medium-sized
j_gene: TRBJ2-3
CDR3nt: TGTGCCAGCAGCTTGATCAGCGGGGGGTCGTGGGGCACAGATACGCAGTATTTT
CDR3aa: CASSLISGGSWGTDTQYF

v_gene: TRBV29-1
d_gene: TRBD1
abundance: -
j_gene: TRBJ1-2
CDR3nt: TGCAGCGTACTAATCGCTCCGGGACAGGGGGCGGGCGGCTACACATTC
CDR3aa: CSVLIAPGQGAGGYTF

v_gene: TRBV6-2/TRBV6-3
d_gene: -
abundance: -
j_gene: TRBJ2-7
CDR3nt: TGTGCCAGCGGTTTCGACGGCAGGGTCCACACCTACGAGCAGTACTTC
CDR3aa: CASGFDGRVHTYEQYF

v_gene: TRBV29-1
d_gene: TRBD1
abundance: many
j_gene: TRBJ2-5
CDR3nt: TGCAGCACTCAAGGAAGGGGGCCAGAGACCCAGTACTTC
CDR3aa: CSTQGRGPETQYF

v_gene: TRBV5-1
d_gene: TRBD2
abundance: many
j_gene: TRBJ2-5
CDR3nt: TGCGCCAGCAGCACCCTTCTGCGGGGGGAAGAGACCCAGTACTTC
CDR3aa: CASSTLLRGEETQYF

v_gene: TRBV6-1
d_gene: -
abundance: -
j_gene: TRBJ2-1
CDR3nt: TGTCTCAGGAGTGAAACCCACCTCCTACTAGCCAATGAGCAGTTCTTC
CDR3aa: CLRSETHLLLANEQFF

v_gene: TRBV11-1
d_gene: TRBD1
abundance: -
j_gene: TRBJ2-3
CDR3nt: TGTGCCAGCAGCTTTGCACAGGGGGTGTCGCCAGATATTCAGTATTTT
CDR3aa: CASSFAQGVSPDIQYF

v_gene: TRBV6-5
d_gene: -
abundance: once
j_gene: TRBJ1-5
CDR3nt: TGTGCCAGCAGCAGGGACATTTCTCAGCCCCAGCATTTT
CDR3aa: CASSRDISQPQHF

v_gene: TRBV6-2/TRBV6-3
d_gene: TRBD2
abundance: -
j_gene: TRBJ2-5
CDR3nt: TGTGCAAGCAGTGACTGGACTAGCGGGTATCAAGAGACCCAGTACTTC
CDR3aa: CASSDWTSGYQETQYF

v_gene: TRBV11-1
d_gene: -
abundance: few
j_gene: TRBJ1-1
CDR3nt: TGTGCCAGCAGCCTAGTATGGAACACTGAAGCTTTCTTT
CDR3aa: CASSLVWNTEAFF

v_gene: TRBV7-8
d_gene: -
abundance: -
j_gene: TRBJ1-5
CDR3nt: TGTGCCAGTAGCTTAGACGGCAATCATTCAAGGCAGCCCCAGCATTTT
CDR3aa: CASSLDGNHSRQPQHF

v_gene: TRBV11-2
d_gene: TRBD2
abundance: medium-sized
j_gene: TRBJ2-1
CDR3nt: TGTGCCAGCAGCCGTATAGCGGGAGGGGATAGCTCCTACAATGAGCAGTTCTTC
CDR3aa: CASSRIAGGDSSYNEQFF

v_gene: TRBV7-9
d_gene: -
abundance: many
j_gene: TRBJ2-6
CDR3nt: TGTGCCAGCAGCCCCCCGAGGGGGGTCTCTGGGGCCAACGTCCTGACTTTC
CDR3aa: CASSPPRGVSGANVLTF

v_gene: TRBV4-2
d_gene: -
abundance: -
j_gene: TRBJ2-7
CDR3nt: TGTGCCAGCAGCTCAATTTACTCAGGCGAGCAGTACTTC
CDR3aa: CASSSIYSGEQYF

v_gene: TRBV12-3/TRBV12-4
d_gene: -
abundance: -
j_gene: TRBJ1-2
CDR3nt: TGTGCCAGCAGCCTAGACGGGGGGGGCGCCTATGGCTGCACCTTC
CDR3aa: CASSLDGGGAYGCTF